The clone carrying this T cell receptor (beta chain) appeared a few times. This entry is derived from a study of graft-versus-host responses after intestinal transplantation. Germline V gene data show CDR1 as KGHSH and CDR2 as LQKENI. This CDR3 spans 13 amino acids. V was pared by 4 bases and J by 4 bases, with 11 bases between. The table came from immunoSEQ multiplex PCR; TCRdb's copy has only in-frame clones and leaves some out. Among 11,000 to 15,000 clones, 25% to 30% were seen once, and the ten largest hold 3% to 4%. Overall study findings and caveats: Investigators detected GvH clones in recipient marrow, with some emerging earlier in ileum or blood.

Labeling with CFSE marked 200,000 or so responder cells, which were plated with 200,000 or so irradiated, violet-dye-labeled stimulator cells. Sequenced material: alloreactive CD4+ T cells from a mixed lymphocyte reaction culture, taken before intestinal transplant. Subset here: CFSE-low proliferating T cells sorted from roughly six-day pre-transplant mixed lymphocyte reaction (GvH or HvG direction). The chain carries TRBV18 and TRBJ2-7; no definite D call. The sequence was obtained from a human patient who received an intestinal transplant. CDR3 amino acids: CASSLKQTYEQYF. CDR3 DNA sequence: TGTGCCAGCTCACTAAAGCAAACATACGAGCAGTACTTC.